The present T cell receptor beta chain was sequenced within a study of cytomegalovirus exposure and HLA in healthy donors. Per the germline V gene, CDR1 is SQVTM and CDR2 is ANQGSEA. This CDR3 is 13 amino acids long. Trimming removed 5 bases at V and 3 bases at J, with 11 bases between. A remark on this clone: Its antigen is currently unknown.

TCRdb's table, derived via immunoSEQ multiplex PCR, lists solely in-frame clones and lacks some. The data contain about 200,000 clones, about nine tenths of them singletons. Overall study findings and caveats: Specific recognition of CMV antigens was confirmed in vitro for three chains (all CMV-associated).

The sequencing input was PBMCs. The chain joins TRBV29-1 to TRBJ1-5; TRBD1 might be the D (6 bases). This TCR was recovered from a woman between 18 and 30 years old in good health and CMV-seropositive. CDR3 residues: CSVRDNFNQPQHF. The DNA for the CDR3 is TGCAGCGTTAGGGACAATTTCAATCAGCCCCAGCATTTT.